This TCR beta chain was identified in a study of OX40 agonist ivuxolimab in advanced cancers. Study as a whole: Dose-escalation subjects each had hepatocellular carcinoma, melanoma, renal cell or head and neck cancer. Males comprised roughly four fifths of the group, whose mean age was approximately 60 years (range about 20 to 90).

This table comes from immunoSEQ multiplex PCR, and its TCRdb copy is limited to in-frame clones, with some not included. The data show about 17,000 clones, roughly 90% seen once. Germline values: CDR1 LNHDA, CDR2 SQIVND (reference sequence). V lost 1 base and J 9 bases, leaving 10 bases between the germline ends. This CDR3 region has 13 residues. Turning to this clone: Its specificity is not known.

Regarding the study as a whole: Researchers did not establish what antigens the expanded peripheral T cells target. In CD8+ T cells, expanded clones were on average more numerous than in CD4+.

Source: CD4+ or CD8+ T cells sorted from blood, taken in a trial of the OX40 agonist ivuxolimab. This receptor was identified in an adult with an advanced solid tumor such as melanoma, head and neck, liver or kidney cancer. This chain connects TRBV19 to TRBJ1-5; TRBD1 is a possible D gene (5 bases). As DNA, the CDR3 is TGTGCCAGTAGTATAGTTGGGGGAAGGCCCCAGCATTTT. It specifies CASSIVGGRPQHF.